The rows below give T cell receptor beta chains drawn from one sample of a study of human T cells and chemical hapten exposure. TCRdb itself ran the RACE reads through MiXCR, one entry per CDR3 protein. Of 35,000 to 50,000 distinct CDR3 sequences in the sample, just under 9% were seen once. The material was whole blood, obtained in connection with sensitization to the hapten diphenylcyclopropenone (DPC). Receptors were obtained from a woman in her thirties or forties with alopecia areata. Some clones in this sample may be carry-over from other donors' samples. CDR3s include the opening cysteine and the closing phenylalanine or tryptophan. The D gene is left open where the match is weak. Some rows mark clone size as missing; the rest say once, few, many or name a class of expanded clone.

D: NA
V: TRBV5-1
J: TRBJ1-1
size: many
CDR3: CASSSHSSAGTEAFF
DNA: TGCGCCAGCAGCTCTCACTCTTCCGCGGGGACTGAAGCTTTCTTT

D: TRBD1
V: TRBV20-1
J: TRBJ2-7
size: many
CDR3: CSVGQGDEQYF
DNA: TGCAGTGTTGGACAGGGGGACGAGCAGTACTTC

D: NA
V: TRBV30
J: TRBJ1-3
size: many
CDR3: CAWSLGGNTIYF
DNA: TGTGCCTGGAGTCTCGGTGGAAACACCATATATTTT

D: NA
V: TRBV7-9
J: TRBJ1-1
size: many
CDR3: CASSLKGTEAFF
DNA: TGTGCCAGCAGCTTAAAGGGGACTGAAGCTTTCTTT

D: NA
V: TRBV29-1
J: TRBJ2-2
size: NA
CDR3: CSATGLLNTGELFF
DNA: TGCAGCGCAACGGGACTCTTGAACACCGGGGAGCTGTTTTTT

D: TRBD1
V: TRBV30
J: TRBJ1-2
size: NA
CDR3: CAWTPGQGDGFTF
DNA: TGTGCCTGGACCCCGGGACAGGGAGATGGCTTCACCTTC

D: NA
V: TRBV5-1
J: TRBJ2-7
size: NA
CDR3: CASSLEWSLSAYEQYF
DNA: TGCGCCAGCAGCTTGGAGTGGTCACTATCGGCCTACGAGCAGTACTTC

D: TRBD1
V: TRBV9
J: TRBJ2-7
size: NA
CDR3: CASSAGDSYEQYF
DNA: TGTGCCAGCAGCGCTGGGGACAGCTACGAGCAGTACTTC

D: NA
V: TRBV4-1
J: TRBJ2-1
size: few
CDR3: CASSHLNSNEQFF
DNA: TGCGCCAGCAGCCACCTGAATAGCAATGAGCAGTTCTTC

D: NA
V: TRBV18
J: TRBJ2-1
size: many
CDR3: CASSPPAGPSYNEQFF
DNA: TGTGCCAGCTCACCACCGGCAGGGCCTTCCTACAATGAGCAGTTCTTC

D: TRBD1
V: TRBV7-2
J: TRBJ1-1
size: many
CDR3: CASSPRQGQIEAFF
DNA: TGTGCCAGCAGCCCCCGACAGGGTCAAATTGAAGCTTTCTTT

D: TRBD1
V: TRBV7-2
J: TRBJ1-5
size: few
CDR3: CASSPDRVGQPQHF
DNA: TGTGCCAGCAGCCCCGACAGGGTCGGTCAGCCCCAGCATTTT

D: NA
V: TRBV20-1
J: TRBJ2-3
size: few
CDR3: CSASGQYTDTQYF
DNA: TGCAGTGCTAGCGGACAGTACACAGATACGCAGTATTTT

D: NA
V: TRBV4-3
J: TRBJ2-7
size: once
CDR3: CASSQDMLGYEQYF
DNA: TGCGCCAGCAGCCAAGATATGTTAGGATACGAGCAGTACTTC

D: NA
V: TRBV6-4
J: TRBJ2-7
size: many
CDR3: CASSDEANVIGGYEQYF
DNA: TGTGCCAGCAGTGACGAGGCTAATGTGATAGGTGGCTACGAGCAGTACTTC

D: NA
V: TRBV5-4
J: TRBJ1-4
size: many
CDR3: CASSSDGLREKLFF
DNA: TGTGCCAGCAGCTCCGACGGCCTGCGGGAAAAACTGTTTTTT

D: NA
V: TRBV5-1
J: TRBJ2-2
size: NA
CDR3: CASLWGTGELFF
DNA: TGCGCCAGCCTTTGGGGCACCGGGGAGCTGTTTTTT

D: NA
V: TRBV3-1
J: TRBJ1-2
size: NA
CDR3: CASSPGDGGYGYTF
DNA: TGTGCCAGCAGCCCTGGGGACGGCGGCTATGGCTACACCTTC

D: NA
V: TRBV14
J: TRBJ2-1
size: many
CDR3: CASSQDLGEEQFF
DNA: TGTGCCAGCAGCCAAGATCTGGGAGAGGAGCAGTTCTTC

D: NA
V: TRBV12-3/TRBV12-4
J: TRBJ2-3
size: NA
CDR3: CASSLTTGQTTDTQYF
DNA: TGTGCCAGCAGTTTAACAACGGGACAAACCACAGATACGCAGTATTTT

D: NA
V: TRBV6-8
J: TRBJ1-5
size: NA
CDR3: CASSNARFNQPQHF
DNA: TGTGCCAGCAGCAACGCCCGATTCAATCAGCCCCAGCATTTT

D: NA
V: TRBV12-5
J: TRBJ2-7
size: many
CDR3: CASGVGPTPYEQYF
DNA: TGTGCTAGTGGTGTCGGTCCAACCCCGTACGAGCAGTACTTC

D: NA
V: TRBV21-1
J: TRBJ1-6
size: few
CDR3: CASSKTANSPLHF
DNA: TGTGCCAGCAGCAAGACAGCCAATTCACCCCTCCACTTT

D: NA
V: TRBV10-3
J: TRBJ1-1
size: many
CDR3: CAISEGIETLNTEAFF
DNA: TGTGCCATCAGTGAGGGTATCGAGACATTGAACACTGAAGCTTTCTTT

D: NA
V: TRBV18
J: TRBJ1-3
size: many
CDR3: CASSPPGALSGNTIYF
DNA: TGTGCCAGCTCACCACCCGGGGCTCTCTCTGGAAACACCATATATTTT

D: TRBD1
V: TRBV5-1
J: TRBJ2-3
size: NA
CDR3: CASSSKRQGNTDTQYF
DNA: TGCGCCAGCAGCTCCAAACGACAGGGGAACACAGATACGCAGTATTTT

D: NA
V: TRBV25-1
J: TRBJ1-2
size: many
CDR3: CASSDEPPNYGYTF
DNA: TGTGCCAGCAGTGACGAGCCGCCTAACTATGGCTACACCTTC

D: TRBD1
V: TRBV7-8
J: TRBJ1-6
size: NA
CDR3: CASSSGRQGRNSPLHF
DNA: TGTGCCAGCAGCTCAGGTAGACAGGGGAGGAATTCACCCCTCCACTTT

D: NA
V: TRBV5-1
J: TRBJ2-7
size: NA
CDR3: CASSLVVSQSYEQYF
DNA: TGCGCCAGCAGCTTGGTGGTTTCACAGTCCTACGAGCAGTACTTC

D: NA
V: TRBV14
J: TRBJ2-3
size: many
CDR3: CASSSRPFFGTDTQYF
DNA: TGTGCCAGCAGCAGTCGACCCTTTTTCGGCACAGATACGCAGTATTTT

D: NA
V: TRBV5-1
J: TRBJ2-7
size: NA
CDR3: CASSSTGFYEQYF
DNA: TGCGCCAGCAGCTCCACAGGGTTCTACGAGCAGTACTTC

D: TRBD1
V: TRBV6-5
J: TRBJ1-6
size: many
CDR3: CASSRQGASYSPLHF
DNA: TGTGCCAGCAGCCGACAGGGAGCCTCCTATTCACCCCTCCACTTT

D: TRBD2
V: TRBV14
J: TRBJ2-7
size: many
CDR3: CASSQDSFGGADEQYF
DNA: TGTGCCAGCAGCCAAGATTCATTCGGGGGGGCCGACGAGCAGTACTTC

D: NA
V: TRBV29-1
J: TRBJ2-5
size: many
CDR3: CSVGQAIRETQYF
DNA: TGCAGCGTTGGACAGGCCATACGAGAGACCCAGTACTTC

D: NA
V: TRBV9
J: TRBJ1-1
size: many
CDR3: CASSVAAGSLEAFF
DNA: TGTGCCAGCAGCGTAGCGGCAGGGAGTTTGGAAGCTTTCTTT

D: TRBD2
V: TRBV7-9
J: TRBJ2-3
size: many
CDR3: CASSPSTSGALHTQYF
DNA: TGTGCCAGCAGCCCCTCTACTAGCGGCGCTTTGCATACGCAGTATTTT

D: NA
V: TRBV19
J: TRBJ2-6
size: many
CDR3: CASSMNQPGANVLTF
DNA: TGTGCCAGTAGTATGAACCAGCCCGGGGCCAACGTCCTGACTTTC

D: TRBD2
V: TRBV11-2
J: TRBJ2-7
size: many
CDR3: CASSFILAVDEQYF
DNA: TGTGCCAGCAGCTTCATCCTAGCGGTCGACGAGCAGTACTTC

D: TRBD1
V: TRBV13
J: TRBJ2-3
size: many
CDR3: CASSWKQGTDTQYF
DNA: TGTGCCAGCAGCTGGAAACAGGGGACAGATACGCAGTATTTT

D: TRBD1
V: TRBV6-5
J: TRBJ2-3
size: many
CDR3: CASSYSRQGAKDTQYF
DNA: TGTGCCAGCAGTTACTCGAGACAGGGGGCGAAAGATACGCAGTATTTT

D: NA
V: TRBV9
J: TRBJ1-2
size: few
CDR3: CASSSQLNYGYTF
DNA: TGTGCCAGCAGTTCCCAGCTTAACTATGGCTACACCTTC

D: NA
V: TRBV9
J: TRBJ2-1
size: many
CDR3: CASSVGTGGSYNEQFF
DNA: TGTGCCAGCAGCGTAGGAACCGGTGGGTCCTACAATGAGCAGTTCTTC

D: NA
V: TRBV29-1
J: TRBJ1-5
size: many
CDR3: CSVTTGSNQPQHF
DNA: TGCAGCGTCACAACGGGGTCCAATCAGCCCCAGCATTTT

D: TRBD2
V: TRBV9
J: TRBJ2-5
size: few
CDR3: CASSPYAGELETQYF
DNA: TGTGCCAGCAGCCCCTACGCGGGGGAGTTAGAGACCCAGTACTTC

D: NA
V: TRBV20-1
J: TRBJ2-7
size: medium-sized
CDR3: CSARVNNTPWILF
DNA: TGCAGTGCTAGAGTAAATAACACCCCATGGATCTTATTC

D: NA
V: TRBV12-3/TRBV12-4
J: TRBJ2-5
size: once
CDR3: CASMKETQYF
DNA: TGTGCCAGCATGAAGGAGACCCAGTACTTC

D: NA
V: TRBV9
J: TRBJ1-1
size: NA
CDR3: CASSVAVINTEAFF
DNA: TGTGCCAGCAGCGTCGCCGTAATAAACACTGAAGCTTTCTTT

D: NA
V: TRBV5-4
J: TRBJ2-7
size: many
CDR3: CASSSPDSSYEQYF
DNA: TGTGCCAGCAGCTCTCCGGACAGCTCCTACGAGCAGTACTTC

D: TRBD1
V: TRBV20-1
J: TRBJ1-2
size: many
CDR3: CSADQTGVGGYGYTF
DNA: TGCAGTGCGGACCAGACAGGGGTCGGTGGCTATGGCTACACCTTC

D: NA
V: TRBV20-1
J: TRBJ2-1
size: NA
CDR3: CSASRKNEQFF
DNA: TGCAGTGCTAGTAGGAAGAACGAGCAGTTCTTC

D: TRBD2
V: TRBV6-2/TRBV6-3
J: TRBJ2-3
size: NA
CDR3: CASRYSGLASDTQYF
DNA: TGTGCCAGCCGATATTCCGGACTAGCCTCCGATACGCAGTATTTT

D: TRBD1
V: TRBV29-1
J: TRBJ2-7
size: NA
CDR3: CSVVPTGTYEQYF
DNA: TGCAGCGTTGTACCGACAGGGACCTACGAGCAGTACTTC

D: NA
V: TRBV4-3
J: TRBJ1-2
size: few
CDR3: CASSQDRLEMGYTF
DNA: TGCGCCAGCAGCCAAGATCGGCTGGAGATGGGCTACACCTTC